These T cell receptor beta chains were read from a single sample in a study of CD8 T cells in acute hepatitis C reinfection. Assay: immunoSEQ multiplex PCR; the TCRdb copy retains only in-frame clones and omits some. This table has about 2,600 clones, roughly 64% appearing once. This sample comprised HCV NS3-1073 tetramer-sorted CD8+ T cells from PBMCs, obtained at follow-up. Receptor source: a man in his forties or fifties who spontaneously cleared hepatitis C infection. CDR3s include the opening cysteine and the closing phenylalanine or tryptophan. The order of the fields is clone size, J gene, V gene, D gene, CDR3 protein, CDR3 DNA. The D gene is left open where the match is weak. The size entry is marked missing in some rows and otherwise reads once, few, many or a size class.

. | TRBJ2-7 | TRBV29-1 | . | CSVEPWEQYF | TGCAGCGTTGAACCGTGGGAGCAGTACTTC
. | TRBJ1-2 | TRBV6-5 | TRBD1 | CASSVFEGQGSGYTF | TGTGCCAGCAGCGTGTTCGAGGGACAGGGGAGTGGCTACACCTTC
few | TRBJ2-5 | TRBV11-2 | . | CASSLQLAEETQYF | TGTGCCAGCAGCTTACAACTAGCAGAAGAGACCCAGTACTTC
few | TRBJ1-5 | TRBV18 | TRBD1 | CASRTGQGDQPQHF | TGTGCCAGCCGAACCGGACAGGGAGATCAGCCCCAGCATTTT
few | TRBJ2-3 | TRBV11-3 | . | CASSLGGTDTQYF | TGTGCCAGCAGCTTGGGCGGAACAGATACGCAGTATTTT
. | TRBJ2-3 | TRBV19 | TRBD2 | CASSGGGGLTDTQYF | TGTGCCAGTAGTGGGGGGGGAGGGTTAACAGATACGCAGTATTTT
. | TRBJ2-7 | TRBV9 | . | CASSFSGTDYEQYF | TGTGCCAGCAGCTTCTCCGGGACCGACTACGAGCAGTACTTC
. | TRBJ2-1 | TRBV9 | TRBD2 | CASSVSPVTSFVNEQFF | TGTGCCAGCAGCGTATCCCCCGTGACTAGCTTCGTCAATGAGCAGTTCTTC
. | TRBJ2-2 | TRBV11-2 | TRBD2 | CASSQEMASGGGGELFF | TGTGCCAGCAGCCAAGAAATGGCTAGCGGGGGGGGCGGGGAGCTGTTTTTT
. | TRBJ2-7 | TRBV2 | . | CASSSQYEQYF | TGTGCCAGCAGCTCCCAGTACGAGCAGTACTTC
. | TRBJ1-1 | TRBV30 | . | CAWGWGGWDTEAFF | TGTGCCTGGGGGTGGGGGGGCTGGGACACTGAAGCTTTCTTT
. | TRBJ2-3 | TRBV18 | TRBD2 | CASSPGLAVNTDTQYF | TGTGCCAGCTCACCCGGACTAGCGGTGAACACAGATACGCAGTATTTT
. | TRBJ2-7 | TRBV25-1 | . | CASSPDSGYEQYF | TGTGCCAGCAGTCCCGACTCGGGGTACGAGCAGTACTTC
few | TRBJ2-5 | TRBV14 | . | CASSQDYGPTKVRYF | TGTGCCAGCAGCCAAGATTACGGCCCAACCAAGGTGAGGTACTTC
. | TRBJ2-7 | TRBV30 | . | CAWRKGTPSFYEQYF | TGTGCCTGGAGAAAAGGGACACCGAGCTTCTACGAGCAGTACTTC
few | TRBJ2-7 | TRBV6-1 | TRBD1 | CASSRTGTGGHEQYF | TGTGCCAGCAGCAGGACCGGGACAGGGGGACACGAGCAGTACTTC
. | TRBJ2-5 | TRBV25-1 | TRBD2 | CASSEYTGGRTQYF | TGTGCCAGCAGTGAATATACGGGGGGTCGGACCCAGTACTTC
. | TRBJ1-1 | TRBV6-5 | . | CASGAVNTEAFF | TGTGCCAGCGGGGCTGTGAACACTGAAGCTTTCTTT
. | TRBJ1-2 | TRBV27 | . | CASSVRVPYGYTF | TGTGCCAGCAGTGTTCGGGTTCCCTATGGCTACACCTTC
few | TRBJ1-5 | TRBV15 | TRBD1 | CATSKDRGPTPQHF | TGTGCCACCAGCAAAGACAGGGGGCCCACCCCCCAGCATTTT
. | TRBJ1-1 | TRBV27 | TRBD1 | CASSPGGPGTEAFF | TGTGCTAGCAGCCCAGGGGGCCCGGGAACTGAAGCTTTCTTT
. | TRBJ1-4 | TRBV28 | . | CASSIAGTNEKLFF | TGTGCCAGCAGCATTGCAGGTACTAATGAAAAACTGTTTTTT
. | TRBJ1-5 | TRBV12-5 | . | CAIRAGNQPQHF | TGTGCTATTAGAGCTGGCAATCAGCCCCAGCATTTT
. | TRBJ2-3 | TRBV6-5 | . | CASSYSNSRTDTQYF | TGTGCCAGCAGTTACTCGAATTCCCGCACAGATACGCAGTATTTT
. | TRBJ2-5 | TRBV20-1 | . | CSASTGETQYF | TGCAGTGCTAGTACTGGGGAGACCCAGTACTTC
large | TRBJ2-3 | TRBV5-6 | . | CASSNLGGHGGYTDTQYF | TGTGCCAGCAGCAATCTCGGCGGACACGGCGGGTACACAGATACGCAGTATTTT
few | TRBJ2-5 | TRBV5-6 | . | CASSEMGWGQETQYF | TGTGCCAGCAGCGAGATGGGTTGGGGCCAAGAGACCCAGTACTTC
. | TRBJ2-2 | TRBV5-4 | TRBD2 | CASSRSGSWTGELFF | TGTGCCAGCAGCCGTAGCGGGAGTTGGACCGGGGAGCTGTTTTTT
. | TRBJ2-3 | TRBV7-8 | . | CASSRGVGSGSTDTQYF | TGTGCCAGCAGCCGAGGCGTGGGTAGCGGAAGCACAGATACGCAGTATTTT
. | TRBJ1-4 | TRBV30 | TRBD1 | CAWRTGNHNEKLFF | TGTGCCTGGAGGACAGGGAACCATAATGAAAAACTGTTTTTT
. | TRBJ2-2 | TRBV4-3 | TRBD1 | CASSQEQGAPGELFF | TGCGCCAGCAGCCAAGAACAGGGGGCCCCCGGGGAGCTGTTTTTT
. | TRBJ2-3 | TRBV15 | . | CATTEGRGGSTDTQYF | TGTGCCACCACTGAAGGTCGTGGGGGGTCCACAGATACGCAGTATTTT
. | TRBJ2-7 | TRBV5-1 | . | CASSLNVGGGSYEQYF | TGCGCCAGCAGCTTGAACGTGGGGGGTGGCTCCTACGAGCAGTACTTC
. | TRBJ1-1 | TRBV29-1 | TRBD1 | CSVERTGGAREAFF | TGCAGCGTTGAACGGACAGGGGGGGCGCGGGAAGCTTTCTTT
. | TRBJ1-4 | TRBV30 | . | CAWSSSVNEKLFF | TGTGCCTGGAGTTCATCAGTTAATGAAAAACTGTTTTTT
. | TRBJ2-3 | TRBV7-2 | . | CASSLATNADTQYF | TGTGCCAGCAGCTTAGCGACCAACGCAGATACGCAGTATTTT
. | TRBJ2-7 | TRBV4-3 | . | CASSQDGHRAYEQYF | TGCGCCAGCAGCCAAGATGGCCATCGGGCCTACGAGCAGTACTTC
. | TRBJ2-7 | TRBV4-3 | TRBD2 | CASSQEPATSGGSYEQYF | TGCGCCAGCAGCCAAGAACCCGCCACTAGCGGGGGCTCCTACGAGCAGTACTTC
once | TRBJ2-7 | TRBV13 | . | CASSGEGESYEQYF | TGTGCCAGCAGCGGAGAAGGGGAGTCCTACGAGCAGTACTTC
. | TRBJ1-2 | TRBV25-1 | . | CASSESLYGVRSNYGYTF | TGTGCCAGCAGTGAATCGTTATATGGTGTCAGATCTAACTATGGCTACACCTTC
. | TRBJ2-5 | TRBV5-8 | . | CASTNRWQGGETQYF | TGTGCCAGCACCAATAGGTGGCAGGGGGGAGAGACCCAGTACTTC
. | TRBJ2-7 | TRBV29-1 | . | CSVDSPFLYEQYF | TGCAGCGTTGACTCCCCGTTTCTCTACGAGCAGTACTTC
. | TRBJ2-2 | TRBV6-6 | . | CATGLLNTGELFF | TGTGCCACGGGGCTTTTGAACACCGGGGAGCTGTTTTTT
large | TRBJ2-1 | TRBV9 | . | CASSPNDNEQFF | TGTGCCAGCAGCCCCAACGACAATGAGCAGTTCTTC
. | TRBJ2-1 | TRBV7-9 | . | CASSSNSPPYNEQFF | TGTGCCAGCAGCTCCAACAGCCCCCCCTACAATGAGCAGTTCTTC
. | TRBJ2-4 | TRBV30 | . | CAWRPRGAKNIQYF | TGTGCCTGGAGACCCCGAGGGGCCAAAAACATTCAGTACTTC
. | TRBJ2-7 | TRBV9 | . | CASSPEAGRPHEQYF | TGTGCCAGCAGCCCAGAGGCAGGGCGGCCTCACGAGCAGTACTTC